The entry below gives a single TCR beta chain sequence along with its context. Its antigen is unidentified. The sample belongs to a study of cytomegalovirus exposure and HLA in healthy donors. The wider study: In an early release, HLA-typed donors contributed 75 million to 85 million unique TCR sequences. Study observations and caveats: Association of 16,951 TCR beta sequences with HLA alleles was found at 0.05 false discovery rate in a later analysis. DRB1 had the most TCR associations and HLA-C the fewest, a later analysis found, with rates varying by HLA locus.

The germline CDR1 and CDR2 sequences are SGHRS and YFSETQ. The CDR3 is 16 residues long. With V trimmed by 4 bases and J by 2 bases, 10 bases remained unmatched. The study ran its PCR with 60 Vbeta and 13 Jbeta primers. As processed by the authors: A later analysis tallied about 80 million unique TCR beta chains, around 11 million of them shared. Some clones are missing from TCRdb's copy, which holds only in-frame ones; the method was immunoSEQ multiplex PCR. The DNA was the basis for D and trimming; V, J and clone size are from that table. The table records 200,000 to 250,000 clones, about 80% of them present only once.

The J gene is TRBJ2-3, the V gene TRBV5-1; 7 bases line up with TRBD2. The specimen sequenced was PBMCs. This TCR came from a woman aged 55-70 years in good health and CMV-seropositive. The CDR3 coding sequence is TGCGCCAGCAGCCCCCTGGGAGGGAGGGTCACAGATACGCAGTATTTT. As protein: CASSPLGGRVTDTQYF. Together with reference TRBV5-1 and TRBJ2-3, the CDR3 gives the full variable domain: KAGVTQTPRYLIKTRGQQVTLSCSPISGHRSVSWYQQTPGQGLQFLFEYFSETQRNKGNFPGRFSGRQFSNSRSEMNVSTLELGDSALYLCASSPLGGRVTDTQYFGPGTRLTVL.